This T cell receptor (beta chain) was retrieved from a study of CD8 T cells in Susac syndrome. General study results and limits: It was acknowledged by the study that relatively few individuals were included in its TCR sequencing and HLA analysis.

RNA was extracted with the RNeasy kit, and a quantity of about 0.45 to 1 ug was reverse transcribed using random hexamers. One entry per CDR3 protein results from TCRdb running MiXCR on the immunoSEQ multiplex PCR reads. The sample shows 120,000 or so distinct CDR3 sequences, around 94% of them seen only once. Sequencing of TCR beta drew on CD8+ and CD4+ T cells from blood. Turning to this clonotype: Its antigen is as yet unknown.

The germline V gene encodes CDR1 LNHDA and CDR2 SQIVND (reference sequence). The length of the CDR3 is 14 residues. Trimming left V 6 bases short and J 7 bases short, with 15 bases between. The chain recombines TRBV19 with TRBJ1-4; D might be TRBD1 (5 bases). The sequenced sample consisted of CD4+ T cells from PBMCs. The receptor was isolated from a human donor with multiple sclerosis. DNA of the CDR3: TGTGCCAGTAGCTTCGGGGGGATTGCTGAAAAACTGTTTTTT. It yields the protein CASSFGGIAEKLFF.